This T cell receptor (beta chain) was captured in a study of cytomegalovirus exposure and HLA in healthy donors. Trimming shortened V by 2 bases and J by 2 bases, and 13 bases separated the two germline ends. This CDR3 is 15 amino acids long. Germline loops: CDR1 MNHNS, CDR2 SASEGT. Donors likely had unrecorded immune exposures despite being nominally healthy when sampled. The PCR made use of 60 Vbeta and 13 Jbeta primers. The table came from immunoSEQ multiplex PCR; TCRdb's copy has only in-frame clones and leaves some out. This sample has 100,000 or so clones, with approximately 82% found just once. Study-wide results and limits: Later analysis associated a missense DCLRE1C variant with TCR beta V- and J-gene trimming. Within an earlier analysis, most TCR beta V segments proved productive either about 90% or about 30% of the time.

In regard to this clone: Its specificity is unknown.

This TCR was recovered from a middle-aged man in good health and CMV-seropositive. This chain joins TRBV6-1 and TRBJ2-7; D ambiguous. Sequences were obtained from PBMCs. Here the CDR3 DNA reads TGTGCCAGCAGTGAATTGTTTGCGAGAACCTACGAGCAGTACTTC. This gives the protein CASSELFARTYEQYF.